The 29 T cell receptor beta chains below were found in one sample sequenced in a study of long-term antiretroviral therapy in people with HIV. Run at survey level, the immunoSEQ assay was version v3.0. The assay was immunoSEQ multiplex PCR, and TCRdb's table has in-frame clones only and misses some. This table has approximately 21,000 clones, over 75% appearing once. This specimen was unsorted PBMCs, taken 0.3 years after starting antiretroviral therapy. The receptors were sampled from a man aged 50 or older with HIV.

CDR3 bases: TGTGCCAGCAGTTTTGGATTTCATCAGCCCCAGCATTTT. Protein sequence: CASSFGFHQPQHF. The chain employs TRBV6-5 and TRBJ1-5, with D unresolved. CDR1 is MNHEY and CDR2 is SVGAGI in the germline V gene. The CDR3 length is 13 residues. V lost 4 bases and J lost 5, with 9 bases in between.

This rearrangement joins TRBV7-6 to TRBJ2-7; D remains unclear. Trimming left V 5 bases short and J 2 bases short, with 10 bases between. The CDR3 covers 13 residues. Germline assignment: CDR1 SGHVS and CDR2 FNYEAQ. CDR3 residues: CASSTYGTYEQYF. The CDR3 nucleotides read TGTGCCAGCAGCACCTACGGTACCTACGAGCAGTACTTC.

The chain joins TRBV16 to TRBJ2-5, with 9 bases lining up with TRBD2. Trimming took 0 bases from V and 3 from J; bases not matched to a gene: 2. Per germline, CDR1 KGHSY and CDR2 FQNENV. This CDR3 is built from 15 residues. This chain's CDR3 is CASSQSLAGKETQYF. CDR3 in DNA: TGTGCCAGCAGCCAATCCCTAGCGGGAAAAGAGACCCAGTACTTC. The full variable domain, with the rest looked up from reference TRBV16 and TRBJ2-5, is GEEVAQTPKHLVRGEGQKAKLYCAPIKGHSYVFWYQQVLKNEFKFLISFQNENVFDETGMPKERFSAKCLPNSPCSLEIQATKLEDSAVYFCASSQSLAGKETQYFGPGTRLLVL.

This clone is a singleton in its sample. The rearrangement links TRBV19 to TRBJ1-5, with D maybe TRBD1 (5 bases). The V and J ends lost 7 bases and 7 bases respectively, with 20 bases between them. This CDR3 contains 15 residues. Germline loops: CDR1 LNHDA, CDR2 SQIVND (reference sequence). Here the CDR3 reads CASKGNIAAGQPQHF. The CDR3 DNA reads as TGTGCCAGTAAGGGGAACATAGCCGCCGGACAGCCCCAGCATTTT.

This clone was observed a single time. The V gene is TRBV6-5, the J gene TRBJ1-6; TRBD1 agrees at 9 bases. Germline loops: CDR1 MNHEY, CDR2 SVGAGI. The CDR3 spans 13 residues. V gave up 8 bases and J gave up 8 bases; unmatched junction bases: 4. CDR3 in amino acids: CASCRTGDSPLHF. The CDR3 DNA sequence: TGTGCCAGCTGCCGGACAGGGGATTCACCCCTCCACTTT.

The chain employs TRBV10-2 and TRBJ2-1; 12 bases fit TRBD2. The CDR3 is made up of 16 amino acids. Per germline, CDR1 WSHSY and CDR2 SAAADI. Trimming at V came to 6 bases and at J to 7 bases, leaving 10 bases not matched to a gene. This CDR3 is CASRHRLAGATNEQFF. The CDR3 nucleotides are TGCGCCAGCAGACATAGACTAGCGGGAGCGACGAATGAGCAGTTCTTC.

CDR3 sequence: CASSRRGTSGSGSSTDTQYF. CDR3 DNA sequence: TGTGCCAGCAGCCGAAGAGGGACTAGCGGGAGCGGGTCTAGCACAGATACGCAGTATTTT. The genes are TRBV7-8 and TRBJ2-3; 14 bases are shared with TRBD2. Germline V gives CDR1 SGHVS, CDR2 FQNEAQ. V shed 5 bases, J shed 0 bases, and the junction held 13 bases outside the gene matches. This CDR3 comprises 20 residues.

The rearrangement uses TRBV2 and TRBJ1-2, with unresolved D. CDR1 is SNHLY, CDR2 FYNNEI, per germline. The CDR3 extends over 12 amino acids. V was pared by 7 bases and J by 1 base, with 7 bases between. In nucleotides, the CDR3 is TGTGCCAGCAAGGAGGATAACTATGGCTACACCTTC. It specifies CASKEDNYGYTF.

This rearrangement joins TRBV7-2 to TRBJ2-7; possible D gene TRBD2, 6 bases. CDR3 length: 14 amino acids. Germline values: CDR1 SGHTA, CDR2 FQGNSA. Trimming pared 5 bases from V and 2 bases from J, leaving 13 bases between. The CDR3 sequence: CASSPLRGTYEQYF. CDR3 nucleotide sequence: TGTGCCAGCAGCCCGCTCCGGGGGACCTACGAGCAGTACTTC.

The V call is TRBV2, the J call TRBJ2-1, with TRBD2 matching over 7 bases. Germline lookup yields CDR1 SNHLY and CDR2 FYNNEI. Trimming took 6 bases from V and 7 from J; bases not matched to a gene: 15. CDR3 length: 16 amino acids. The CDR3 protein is CASRTVRGRVTNEQFF. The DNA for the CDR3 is TGTGCCAGCAGGACCGTCCGGGGGAGGGTAACGAATGAGCAGTTCTTC.

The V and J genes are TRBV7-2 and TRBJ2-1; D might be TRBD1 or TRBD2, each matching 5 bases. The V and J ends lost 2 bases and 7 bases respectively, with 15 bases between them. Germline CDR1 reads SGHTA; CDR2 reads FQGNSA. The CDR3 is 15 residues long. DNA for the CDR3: TGTGCCAGCAGCTTAATTCTCGGGACCATAAATGAGCAGTTCTTC. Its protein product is CASSLILGTINEQFF. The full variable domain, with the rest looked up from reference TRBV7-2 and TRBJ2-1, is GAGVSQSPSNKVTEKGKDVELRCDPISGHTALYWYRQSLGQGLEFLIYFQGNSAPDKSGLPSDRFSAERTGGSVSTLTIQRTQQEDSAVYLCASSLILGTINEQFFGPGTRLTVL.

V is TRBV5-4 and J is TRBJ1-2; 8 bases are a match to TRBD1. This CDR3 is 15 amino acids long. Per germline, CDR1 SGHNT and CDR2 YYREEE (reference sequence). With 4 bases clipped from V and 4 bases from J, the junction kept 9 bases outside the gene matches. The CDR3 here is CASSVDRGLGYGYTF. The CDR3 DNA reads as TGTGCCAGCAGCGTAGACAGGGGACTTGGCTATGGCTACACCTTC.

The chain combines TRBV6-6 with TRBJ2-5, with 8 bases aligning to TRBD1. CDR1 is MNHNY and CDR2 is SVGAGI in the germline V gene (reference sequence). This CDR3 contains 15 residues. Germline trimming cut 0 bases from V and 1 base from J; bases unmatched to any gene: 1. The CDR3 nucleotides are TGTGCCAGCAGTTACTCAGGGACAGGCCAAGAGACCCAGTACTTC. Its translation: CASSYSGTGQETQYF.

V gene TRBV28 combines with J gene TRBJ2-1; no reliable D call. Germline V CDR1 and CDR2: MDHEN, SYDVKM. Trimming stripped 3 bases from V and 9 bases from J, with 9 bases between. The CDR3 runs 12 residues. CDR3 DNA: TGTGCCAGCAGTTTCCCCGTGGGTGAGCAGTTCTTC. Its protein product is CASSFPVGEQFF.

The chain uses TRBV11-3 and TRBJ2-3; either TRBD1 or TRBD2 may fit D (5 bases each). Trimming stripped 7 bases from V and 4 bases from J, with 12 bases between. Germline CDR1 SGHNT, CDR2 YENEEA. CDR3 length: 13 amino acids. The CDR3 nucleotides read TGTGCCAGCAAGAGTCGAGGGGCAGATACGCAGTATTTT. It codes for CASKSRGADTQYF.

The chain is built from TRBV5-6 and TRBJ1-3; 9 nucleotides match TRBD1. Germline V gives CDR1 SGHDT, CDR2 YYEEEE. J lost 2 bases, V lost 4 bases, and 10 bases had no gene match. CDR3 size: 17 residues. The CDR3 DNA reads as TGTGCCAGCAGCCACGTCGGGGGACAGGGTCCTGGAAACACCATATATTTT. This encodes CASSHVGGQGPGNTIYF.

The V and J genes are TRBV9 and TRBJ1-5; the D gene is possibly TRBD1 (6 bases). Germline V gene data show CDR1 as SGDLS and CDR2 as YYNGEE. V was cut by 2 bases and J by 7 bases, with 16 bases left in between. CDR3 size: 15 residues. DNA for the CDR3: TGTGCCAGCAGCGTTTCGGGGGGCCGGGAACAGCCCCAGCATTTT. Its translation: CASSVSGGREQPQHF.

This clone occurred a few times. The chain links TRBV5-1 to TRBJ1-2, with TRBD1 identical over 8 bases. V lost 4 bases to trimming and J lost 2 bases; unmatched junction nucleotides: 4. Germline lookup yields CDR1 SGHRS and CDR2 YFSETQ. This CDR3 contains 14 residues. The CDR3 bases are TGCGCCAGCAGCCACAGGGGGGAGAACTATGGCTACACCTTC. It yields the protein CASSHRGENYGYTF.

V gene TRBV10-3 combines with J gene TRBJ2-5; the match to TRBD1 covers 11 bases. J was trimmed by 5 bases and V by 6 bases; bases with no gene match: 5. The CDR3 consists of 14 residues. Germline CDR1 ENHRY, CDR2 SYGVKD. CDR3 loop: CAISRTGGAETQYF. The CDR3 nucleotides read TGTGCCATCAGCAGGACAGGGGGCGCGGAGACCCAGTACTTC.

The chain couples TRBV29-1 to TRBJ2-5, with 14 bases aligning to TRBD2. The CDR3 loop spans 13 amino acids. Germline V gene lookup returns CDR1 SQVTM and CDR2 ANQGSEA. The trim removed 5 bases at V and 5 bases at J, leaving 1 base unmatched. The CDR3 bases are TGCAGCGTTCGACTAGCGGGAGGGGAGACCCAGTACTTC. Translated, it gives CSVRLAGGETQYF.

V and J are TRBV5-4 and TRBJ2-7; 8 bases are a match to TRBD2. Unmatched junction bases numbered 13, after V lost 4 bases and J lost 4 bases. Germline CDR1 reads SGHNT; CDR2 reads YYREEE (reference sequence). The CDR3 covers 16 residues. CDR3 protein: CASSPGTSGRRYEQYF. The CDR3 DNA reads TGTGCCAGCAGCCCCGGAACCAGCGGGAGAAGGTACGAGCAGTACTTC.

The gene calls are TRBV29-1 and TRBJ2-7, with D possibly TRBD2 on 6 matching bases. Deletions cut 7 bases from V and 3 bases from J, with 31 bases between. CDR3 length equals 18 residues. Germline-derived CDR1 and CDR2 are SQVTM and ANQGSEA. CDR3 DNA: TGCAGCGCCCAGAAGAAAGATCCTAGCGATCCACCGGTCTACGAGCAGTACTTC. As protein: CSAQKKDPSDPPVYEQYF.

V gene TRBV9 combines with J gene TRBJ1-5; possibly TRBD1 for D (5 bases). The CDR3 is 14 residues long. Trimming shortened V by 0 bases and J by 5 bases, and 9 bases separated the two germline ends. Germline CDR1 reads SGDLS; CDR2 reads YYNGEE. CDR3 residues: CASSVDQGYQPQHF. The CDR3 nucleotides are TGTGCCAGCAGCGTAGATCAGGGATATCAGCCCCAGCATTTT.

As DNA, the CDR3 is TGTGCCAGCAGTTTATATCCCCGGGGCCAGGGAGGCAATGAGCAGTTCTTC. As protein: CASSLYPRGQGGNEQFF. The rearrangement joins TRBV27 to TRBJ2-1; tentatively, D is TRBD2 (6 bases). Trimming stripped 1 base from V and 6 bases from J, with 19 bases between. CDR1 and CDR2 (germline): MNHEY, SMNVEV (reference sequence). This CDR3 is 17 amino acids long.

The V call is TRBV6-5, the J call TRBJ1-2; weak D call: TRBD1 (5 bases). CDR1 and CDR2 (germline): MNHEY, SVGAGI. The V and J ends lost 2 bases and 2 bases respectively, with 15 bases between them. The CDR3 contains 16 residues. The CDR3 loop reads CASSYIARVENYGYTF. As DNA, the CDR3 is TGTGCCAGCAGTTACATCGCCAGGGTCGAAAACTATGGCTACACCTTC.

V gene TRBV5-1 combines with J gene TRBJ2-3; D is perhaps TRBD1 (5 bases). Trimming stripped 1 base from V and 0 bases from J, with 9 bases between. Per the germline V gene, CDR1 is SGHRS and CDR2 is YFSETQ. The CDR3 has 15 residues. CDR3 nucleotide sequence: TGCGCCAGCAGCTTGTCAGGGCATAGCACAGATACGCAGTATTTT. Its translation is CASSLSGHSTDTQYF.

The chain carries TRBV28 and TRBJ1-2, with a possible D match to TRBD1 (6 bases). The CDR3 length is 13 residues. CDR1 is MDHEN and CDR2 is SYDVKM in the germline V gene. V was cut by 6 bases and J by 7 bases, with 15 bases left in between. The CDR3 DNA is TGTGCCAGCAGCCCCGCAGGGGCTGGTGGCTACACCTTC. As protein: CASSPAGAGGYTF.

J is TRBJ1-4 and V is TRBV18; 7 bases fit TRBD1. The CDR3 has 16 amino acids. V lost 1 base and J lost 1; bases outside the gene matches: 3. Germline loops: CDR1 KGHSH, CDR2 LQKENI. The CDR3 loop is CASSPRRQGTNEKLFF. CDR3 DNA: TGTGCCAGCTCACCACGGAGACAGGGAACTAATGAAAAACTGTTTTTT. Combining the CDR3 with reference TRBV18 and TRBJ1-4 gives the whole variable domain NAGVMQNPRHLVRRRGQEARLRCSPMKGHSHVYWYRQLPEEGLKFMVYLQKENIIDESGMPKERFSAEFPKEGPSILRIQQVVRGDSAAYFCASSPRRQGTNEKLFFGSGTQLSVL.

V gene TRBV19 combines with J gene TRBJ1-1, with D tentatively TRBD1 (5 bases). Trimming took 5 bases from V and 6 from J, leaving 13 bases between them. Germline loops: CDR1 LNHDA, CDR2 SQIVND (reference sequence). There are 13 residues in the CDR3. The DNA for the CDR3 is TGTGCCAGTAGTGCCAGGGTGCCCGCTGAAGCTTTCTTT. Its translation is CASSARVPAEAFF.